Given below is one T cell receptor beta chain in context. The data were obtained in a study of blood T cell repertoires in COVID-19. Sequencing used immunoSEQ multiplex PCR; TCRdb keeps in-frame clones, though not all of them. The top ten clones hold roughly 6% of a sample with roughly 250,000 clones, about nine tenths of them seen once. This sequence was found in a woman in her twenties or thirties with acute COVID-19. Material for sequencing was PBMCs or T cells enriched from blood (not recorded which).

The CDR3: CASSREGDGRGTEAFF. Here the CDR3 DNA reads TGTGCCAGCAGCCGGGAAGGCGACGGTCGGGGCACTGAAGCTTTCTTT. The chain joins TRBV4-2 to TRBJ1-1; D is uncertain. The V gene's germline CDR1 is LGHNA and CDR2 YNFKEQ. V lost 4 bases and J 4 bases, leaving 19 bases between the germline ends. This CDR3 is built from 16 residues.